What follows describes a single T cell receptor beta chain. The sample originates from a study of blood T cell repertoires in COVID-19. Overall study context: The study drew acute and convalescent COVID-19 samples from the United States, Italy and Spain. T cells, B-cell-depleted T cells, or PBMCs supplied cDNA or gDNA.

It was during active infection that Seattle patients were enrolled and then longitudinally followed. In the original processing: From reference gene primer amplification, estimates of nucleated cell counts were derived. Libraries were prepared by immunoSEQ multiplex PCR; TCRdb keeps only in-frame clonotypes and omits some of them. V, J and clone size are taken as reported in that table, and D and trimming were inferred from the DNA itself. Among under 400,000 clones listed, more than 70% were seen once. This CDR3 region has 11 residues. With 6 bases removed from V and 6 bases from J, the gap between germline ends came to 9 bases. The V gene's germline CDR1 is SGHRS and CDR2 YFSETQ.

V and J are TRBV5-1 and TRBJ1-2; the D gene is possibly TRBD1 (5 bases). This TCR was sampled from a woman in her twenties or thirties with COVID-19, enrolled during active disease. The sample taken for sequencing was peripheral blood. DNA of the CDR3: TGCGCCAGCACCGAAGGGGATGGCTACACCTTC. Amino acid sequence: CASTEGDGYTF.